The 30 T cell receptor beta chains listed next were all sequenced from one sample in a study of blood T cells in healthy people across ages. Primed by a sample-barcoded 5' primer and a J-beta primer mix, a second PCR proceeded for about 6 to 11 cycles. TCRdb recomputed calls from the 5' RACE reads with MiXCR, one row per CDR3 protein. The sample consists of roughly 1,700,000 distinct CDR3 sequences, 28% of them appearing once. Material for sequencing was blood. The receptors were gathered from a woman younger than 45 in good health.

Many counts were recorded for this clonotype. The chain has TRBV15 and TRBJ2-4; 9 bases fit TRBD1. The germline V gene has CDR1 LNHNV and CDR2 YYDKDF (reference sequence). CDR3 size: 15 residues. V shed 0 bases, J shed 9 bases, and the junction held 6 bases outside the gene matches. In nucleotides, the CDR3 is TGTGCCACCAGCAGAGATAAGGGACAGGGAAGCATTCAGTACTTC. This sequence encodes CATSRDKGQGSIQYF.

This clonotype was found many times. The rearrangement uses TRBV6-4 and TRBJ2-3; TRBD2 agrees at 9 bases. V lost 8 bases and J lost 1; bases outside the gene matches: 4. This CDR3 is 14 amino acids long. Germline CDR1 and CDR2: MRHNA and SNTAGT. CDR3 DNA: TGTGCCAGCGCGGCTAGCGGGGGCACAGATACGCAGTATTTT. Protein product: CASAASGGTDTQYF.

This chain joins TRBV29-1 and TRBJ2-5; D is possibly TRBD2 (6 bases). The germline CDR1 and CDR2 sequences are SQVTM and ANQGSEA. The CDR3 covers 13 residues. Trimming took off 7 bases at V and 2 bases at J, with 14 bases between the two ends. This CDR3 is CSGRRVRQETQYF. Written as DNA, the CDR3 is TGCAGCGGTAGGAGGGTACGACAAGAGACCCAGTACTTC.

The rearrangement links TRBV30 to TRBJ2-1, with D tentatively TRBD1 (6 bases). Near its end, the DNA agrees better with TRBJ2-7, so the J call may be wrong. The germline gives CDR1 GTSNPN, CDR2 SVGIG (reference sequence). This CDR3 comprises 13 residues. CDR3 region: CAWGRDKPYEQYF. CDR3 in DNA: TGTGCCTGGGGCCGGGACAAACCTTACGAGCAGTACTTC.

The rearrangement joins TRBV6-5 to TRBJ1-5, with D perhaps matching TRBD1 (6 bases). The V gene lost 4 bases and the J gene lost 2 bases, with 24 bases spanning the gap. In germline, CDR1 is MNHEY, CDR2 SVGAGI. CDR3 size: 19 residues. Here the CDR3 DNA reads TGTGCCAGCAGTTCATCCGAGGGGCAGGGGCCTATTGGCAATCAGCCCCAGCATTTT. Translated, it gives CASSSSEGQGPIGNQPQHF.

Concerning this clonotype: Germline is not matched at one junction end, which may reflect a read error. The chain joins TRBV3-1 to TRBJ2-1; 13 bases match TRBD2. Germline-derived CDR1 and CDR2 are LGHDT and YNNKEL (reference sequence). This CDR3 contains 16 residues. The DNA of the CDR3 is TGTGCCAGCGGCCAAGCGGTGGGACTAGCGGGAATTGAGCAGTTCTTC. Protein sequence: CASGQAVGLAGIEQFF.

This chain uses TRBV24-1 with TRBJ1-4; 10 nucleotides align to TRBD1. Germline CDR1 and CDR2: KGHDR and SFDVKD. The CDR3 is 14 residues long. V lost 5 bases, J lost 7 bases, and 3 bases stayed unmatched. This CDR3 reads CATSVGQGVEKLFF. The CDR3 bases are TGTGCCACCAGTGTTGGACAGGGGGTTGAAAAACTGTTTTTT.

There are many counts of this clonotype. V is TRBV28 and J is TRBJ2-1, with 10 bases fitting TRBD1. The CDR3 has 14 residues. Trimming removed 6 bases from V and 9 bases from J; junction bases left unmatched: 8. Germline CDR1 is MDHEN and CDR2 is SYDVKM. As DNA, the CDR3 is TGTGCCAGCAGGACAGGGGGCGCTTTGCGTGAGCAGTTCTTC. Amino acids: CASRTGGALREQFF.

A word on this clonotype: A much larger clone differs from this one at a single base, so this may be a read error. The J gene is TRBJ2-3, the V gene TRBV12-3 or TRBV12-4; 11 bases match TRBD1. The CDR3 has 15 amino acids. The CDR3, as DNA: TGTGCCAGCAGCCCCGGGACAGGGGGTTCAGATATGCAGTATTTT. Its translation is CASSPGTGGSDMQYF.

This clonotype was observed a handful of times. Relative to the germline gene, one junction end is altered; a read error may explain this. This chain links TRBV13 with TRBJ2-2; 7 bases fit TRBD1. The CDR3 is 14 amino acids. From germline, CDR1 is PRHDT and CDR2 FYEKMQ (reference sequence). The CDR3 region has the DNA TGTGCCAGCAGAAAGGGGGCGAATACCGGGGAGCTGTTTTTT. Amino acids: CASRKGANTGELFF.

This clonotype was observed a handful of times. This chain joins TRBV7-2 and TRBJ2-3, with 10 bases fitting TRBD1. The CDR3 spans 15 residues. The trim removed 4 bases at V and 8 bases at J, leaving 9 bases unmatched. Germline V gives CDR1 SGHTA, CDR2 FQGNSA. This chain's CDR3 is CASSYDRGQGGTQYF. The CDR3 coding sequence is TGTGCCAGCAGCTATGACAGGGGGCAGGGAGGTACGCAGTATTTT.

In its sample, this clonotype was seen a few times. The chain links TRBV5-1 to TRBJ1-2; the match to TRBD1 covers 9 bases. The CDR3 runs to 14 residues. Germline V gives CDR1 SGHRS, CDR2 YFSETQ. J gave up 6 bases and V 3 bases, and 6 bases lay outside the gene matches. The CDR3 bases are TGCGCCAGCAGCTCCCAAGGACAGGGGAATGGCTACACCTTC. It encodes CASSSQGQGNGYTF.

The chain combines TRBV2 with TRBJ1-2; no clear D gene. The CDR3 contains 14 residues. V lost 2 bases and J lost 0, with 7 bases in between. Germline loops: CDR1 SNHLY, CDR2 FYNNEI. The CDR3 loop is CASSEFVPNYGYTF. Written as DNA, the CDR3 is TGTGCCAGCAGTGAATTCGTGCCTAACTATGGCTACACCTTC.

This chain connects TRBV11-2 to TRBJ2-3, with 8 nucleotides matching TRBD2. The CDR3 has 15 residues. CDR1 is SGHAT and CDR2 is FQNNGV in the germline V gene. The trim removed 2 bases at V and 8 bases at J, leaving 9 bases unmatched. The CDR3 loop reads CASSLTESAGGTQYF. The DNA for the CDR3 is TGTGCCAGCAGCTTAACGGAGTCGGCGGGGGGTACGCAGTATTTT.

The chain links TRBV9 to TRBJ2-2, with a tentative D call TRBD1 (6 bases). In germline, CDR1 is SGDLS, CDR2 YYNGEE. V lost 3 bases and J 1 base, leaving 16 bases between the germline ends. This CDR3 is 17 amino acids long. CDR3 residues: CASSALRGWGNTGELFF. Written as DNA, the CDR3 is TGTGCCAGCAGCGCCCTAAGGGGGTGGGGGAACACCGGGGAGCTGTTTTTT.

This clonotype was seen repeatedly, ten times or more. The genes are TRBV6-1 and TRBJ2-7; possibly TRBD2 for D (7 bases). V dropped 1 base and J dropped 6 bases, with 10 bases sitting between them. Per the germline V gene, CDR1 is MNHNS and CDR2 is SASEGT. This CDR3 has 13 residues. The CDR3 DNA is TGTGCCAGCAGTGAAGAGGGAGGGGGCGAGCAGTACTTC. Its protein is CASSEEGGGEQYF.

The V gene is TRBV11-3, the J gene TRBJ2-6, with 10 nucleotides matching TRBD1. Germline CDR1 and CDR2: SGHNT and YENEEA. This CDR3 contains 17 residues. V lost 3 bases to trimming and J lost 0 bases; unmatched junction nucleotides: 2. The CDR3 protein is CASSLGQGRSGANVLTF. The CDR3 coding sequence is TGTGCCAGCAGCTTGGGACAGGGGCGCTCTGGGGCCAACGTCCTGACTTTC.

In this sample, this clonotype turned up many times. J is TRBJ2-3 and V is TRBV29-1; D not certain. Germline loops: CDR1 SQVTM, CDR2 ANQGSEA. The CDR3 consists of 12 residues. Trimming shortened V by 6 bases and J by 0 bases, and 7 bases separated the two germline ends. CDR3 amino acids: CSVPASTDTQYF. The CDR3, as DNA: TGCAGCGTCCCAGCTAGCACAGATACGCAGTATTTT.

This clonotype was detected only a few times. V is TRBV24-1 and J is TRBJ2-6; possibly TRBD1 for D (6 bases). The CDR3 has 17 amino acids. Germline V lookup: CDR1 KGHDR, CDR2 SFDVKD. V dropped 4 bases and J dropped 0 bases, with 12 bases sitting between them. CDR3 sequence: CATSDPRQASGANVLTF. Written as DNA, the CDR3 is TGTGCCACCAGTGACCCGAGACAGGCCTCTGGGGCCAACGTCCTGACTTTC.

The chain links TRBV3-1 to TRBJ1-1; D is possibly TRBD1 (5 bases). Trimming cost V 0 bases and J 0 bases, with 8 bases left between them. Germline values: CDR1 LGHDT, CDR2 YNNKEL (reference sequence). This CDR3 has 15 residues. CDR3 DNA sequence: TGTGCCAGCAGCCAAGATCGCAGGGTGAACACTGAAGCTTTCTTT. This encodes CASSQDRRVNTEAFF.

Note on this clonotype: This may come from a read error, since a much larger clone is one base off. The chain uses TRBV20-1 and TRBJ2-1; TRBD1 matches 10 bases. CDR1 and CDR2 (germline): DFQATT, SNEGSKA (reference sequence). This CDR3 region has 16 residues. CDR3 in amino acids: CSAPTPGQGTFNGQFF. As DNA, the CDR3 is TGCAGTGCCCCTACGCCGGGACAGGGGACCTTCAATGGGCAGTTCTTC.

The rearrangement links TRBV20-1 to TRBJ1-2, with 7 bases identical to TRBD1. Germline V lookup: CDR1 DFQATT, CDR2 SNEGSKA (reference sequence). Trimming removed 1 base from V and 4 bases from J; junction bases left unmatched: 9. The CDR3 consists of 15 residues. The CDR3 DNA follows: TGCAGTGCTAGAGGCCGGGACAGCTCGATCTATGGCTACACCTTC. Translation gives CSARGRDSSIYGYTF.

This clonotype occurred a few times. V is TRBV20-1 and J is TRBJ2-3; 8 nucleotides match TRBD2. Trimming cost V 0 bases and J 1 base; bases outside gene matches: 6. This CDR3 is 16 amino acids long. Germline lookup yields CDR1 DFQATT and CDR2 SNEGSKA (reference sequence). In DNA, the CDR3 is TGCAGTGCTAGAGATCCGCAAGCGGGGGGCACAGATACGCAGTATTTT. It encodes CSARDPQAGGTDTQYF.

This rearrangement joins TRBV2 to TRBJ1-2; 7 bases match TRBD1. The CDR3 length is 13 residues. Germline values: CDR1 SNHLY, CDR2 FYNNEI. The V gene end was trimmed by 6 bases and the J gene end by 8 bases; junction bases not matched to a gene: 9. The CDR3 here is CASRGDRMFGYTF. As DNA, the CDR3 is TGTGCCAGCAGGGGGGACAGAATGTTCGGCTACACCTTC.

Points on this clonotype: A much larger clone lies a single base off, so this may be a read error. V and J are TRBV12-3 or TRBV12-4 and TRBJ2-7; D gene uncertain. This CDR3 is 16 amino acids long. CDR3 sequence (DNA): TGTACCAGCAGTTCCCGAAAGGGATCCACCCCCTACGAGCAGTACTTC. This translates into CTSSSRKGSTPYEQYF.

V and J are TRBV7-3 and TRBJ2-1, with 10 bases fitting TRBD2. Trimming at V came to 5 bases and at J to 2 bases, leaving 3 bases not matched to a gene. Germline CDR1 and CDR2: SGHTA and FQGTGA. The CDR3 loop spans 15 amino acids. The CDR3 DNA sequence: TGTGCCAGCAGCATCCTAGCGGGGGCCTACAATGAGCAGTTCTTC. This encodes CASSILAGAYNEQFF.

This clonotype has ten or more counts. The J gene is TRBJ2-4, the V gene TRBV7-9; D is ambiguous. Germline CDR1 SEHNR, CDR2 FQNEAQ (reference sequence). V was pared by 0 bases and J by 9 bases, with 9 bases between. CDR3 size: 13 residues. The CDR3 protein is CASSLAQGIIQYF. CDR3 nucleotides: TGTGCCAGCAGCTTAGCGCAAGGGATCATTCAGTACTTC.

This chain links TRBV7-9 with TRBJ2-3; TRBD2 aligns across 9 bases. This CDR3 spans 17 amino acids. Germline V lookup: CDR1 SEHNR, CDR2 FQNEAQ (reference sequence). V trimming: 0 bases; J trimming: 6 bases; junction bases outside the gene matches: 10. The CDR3 spells CASSLAIPSGVADTQYF. CDR3 in DNA: TGTGCCAGCAGCTTAGCGATTCCTAGCGGGGTGGCGGATACGCAGTATTTT.

This clonotype was counted between two and nine times. The chain combines TRBV20-1 with TRBJ2-7; 11 nucleotides match TRBD2. In germline, CDR1 is DFQATT, CDR2 SNEGSKA (reference sequence). The V gene end was trimmed by 5 bases and the J gene end by 0 bases; junction bases not matched to a gene: 3. CDR3 length: 14 amino acids. The CDR3 here is CSAQLAGDSYEQYF. The CDR3 nucleotides read TGCAGTGCTCAACTAGCGGGGGACTCCTACGAGCAGTACTTC.

This clonotype was seen at least ten times. The V call is TRBV2, the J call TRBJ1-6; 7 positions agree with TRBD1. CDR1 SNHLY and CDR2 FYNNEI come from the germline V gene. V lost 6 bases to trimming and J lost 7 bases; unmatched junction nucleotides: 6. CDR3 size: 14 residues. CDR3 sequence reads: CASRRDRVNSPLHF. CDR3 sequence (DNA): TGTGCCAGCAGGCGCGACAGGGTGAATTCACCCCTCCACTTT.